This T cell receptor beta chain was obtained from a study of T cell responses to AZD1222 COVID-19 vaccine. Findings and limits, study-wide: Baseline seropositivity occurred in only six AZD1222 recipients.

To note about this clone: What it binds is unknown.

The repertoire was sequenced with immunoSEQ multiplex PCR; TCRdb's copy has only in-frame clones and lacks some. Altogether approximately 76,000 clones are present, approximately 88% being singletons, with the ten largest covering around 21%. V lost 6 bases and J lost 6; bases outside the gene matches: 7. This CDR3 spans 13 amino acids. This sequence was found in an adult in good health. The input for sequencing was peripheral blood, taken on day 0 of AZD1222 vaccination. The chain carries TRBV12-3 or TRBV12-4 and TRBJ1-1, with TRBD1 matching over 7 bases. The CDR3 region is CASREQGRAEAFF. CDR3 DNA: TGTGCCAGCAGGGAACAGGGGAGGGCTGAAGCTTTCTTT.